This T cell receptor beta chain was identified during a study of control samples from healthy donors and cancer patients. Sequencing was performed with immunoSEQ multiplex PCR; in TCRdb, only in-frame clones are kept and a portion is missing. Of under 150,000 clones in the sample, roughly 92% are singletons; the top ten hold roughly 10%. Trimming stripped 6 bases from V and 8 bases from J, with 13 bases between. The CDR3 has 13 amino acids. This chain connects TRBV12-3 or TRBV12-4 to TRBJ1-4; no reliable D call. Sequencing was performed on blood. This TCR derives from a man aged 30 to 39 in good health. CDR3 DNA sequence: TGTGCCAGCAGACCGGGCAGCGAGGAAAAACTGTTTTTT. This translates into CASRPGSEEKLFF.